This TCR beta chain was profiled in a study of T cell responses to AZD1222 COVID-19 vaccine. TCRdb's copy holds only in-frame clones and misses some; the assay was immunoSEQ multiplex PCR. The top ten hold just over 9% of the sample, which has roughly 140,000 clones, about nine tenths seen once. V lost 6 bases to trimming and J lost 3 bases, with 14 bases between them. The CDR3 extends over 14 amino acids. Germline loops: CDR1 SGHNT, CDR2 YENEEA. The TCR originated in an adult who received the AZD1222 COVID-19 vaccine. Material: peripheral blood, obtained 28 days after the second AZD1222 dose. V gene TRBV11-3 combines with J gene TRBJ2-5; a weak D match, TRBD2 (5 bases). CDR3 in amino acids: CASSGAGREETQYF. The DNA of the CDR3 is TGTGCCAGCAGTGGTGCGGGCAGAGAAGAGACCCAGTACTTC. Full variable domain (missing parts from reference TRBV11-3 and TRBJ2-5): EAGVVQSPRYKIIEKKQPVAFWCNPISGHNTLYWYLQNLGQGPELLIRYENEEAVDDSQLPKDRFSAERLKGVDSTLKIQPAELGDSAVYLCASSGAGREETQYFGPGTRLLVL.